This T cell receptor beta chain was obtained from a study of post-analysis software for immune sequencing data. This clonotype was recorded a few times. The antigen is undetermined. The study, taken as a whole, reports: In multiple sclerosis, normalized Chao1 diversity was significantly below that of controls. Comparison of patients with controls showed about 5 TRBV segments more frequent in patients, TRBV5-6, TRBV5-1 and TRBV20-1 among them.

CDR1 is DFQATT, CDR2 SNEGSKA, per germline (reference sequence). This CDR3 comprises 15 residues. Trimming removed 0 bases from V and 7 bases from J; junction bases left unmatched: 9. Sequencing libraries made from TCR beta cDNA carried unique molecular identifiers. T cells, about 0.95 to 10 million of them, yielded approximately 500,000 cDNA molecules. A single record per CDR3 protein comes from TCRdb applying MiXCR to the PCR reads. The data show roughly 730,000 distinct CDR3 sequences, with roughly 27% seen just once and roughly 0.57% held by the top ten. The receptor comes from a girl between 10 and 17 years old with multiple sclerosis. This chain connects TRBV20-1 to TRBJ1-5, with 7 bases identical to TRBD1. Sequenced sample: blood. The CDR3, as DNA: TGCAGTGCTAGAGACCCAACAGGGGTGGGCCAGCCCCAGCATTTT. This sequence encodes CSARDPTGVGQPQHF.